A single sample gave rise to the 28 T cell receptor beta chains below, sequenced in a study of regulatory T cells in long-lasting Graves disease (dated by TCRdb to the early 2020s). Library creation used multiplex PCR. This sample was sequenced with an Illumina HiSeq 4000. CDR3 regions were amplified by Arm-PCR with iRepertoire HTBI primers to construct TCR beta libraries. The public reads were reprocessed in TCRdb via fastp at Q25 and MiXCR, keeping in-frame beta chains. Every entry covers one CDR3 protein and lists the most common genes and DNA from its rows. This sample lists 300,000 or so distinct CDR3 sequences; about 20% were detected once. The ten largest clones take up approximately 31% of the sample. What this sample's time point label stands for: persistent/refractory GD, antithyroid drugs over 5 years with positive TRAb. For both TCR sequencing and RNA sequencing, RNA was extracted from PBMCs in TRIzol.

Sequencing used peripheral blood mononuclear cells (PBMCs), obtained when the disease was refractory, from a patient treated with antithyroid drugs. These receptors were obtained from a female donor with Graves disease.

Many counts were recorded for this clonotype. The J gene is TRBJ1-1, the V gene TRBV5-1, with D tentatively TRBD1 (5 bases). V shed 4 bases and J shed 6 bases, with 7 bases lying between them. The CDR3 is made up of 11 amino acids. CDR1 and CDR2 (germline): SGHRS, YFSETQ. Written as DNA, the CDR3 is TGCGCCAGCAGCCGGGACTCTGAAGCTTTCTTT. Translation gives CASSRDSEAFF.

The chain carries TRBV7-2 and TRBJ1-1; D gene ambiguous. CDR1 is SGHTA, CDR2 FQGNSA, per germline. The CDR3 length is 14 residues. V was pared by 2 bases and J by 5 bases, with 12 bases between. The CDR3 protein is CASSLTFGDTEAFF. The CDR3 coding sequence is TGTGCCAGCAGCTTAACTTTTGGGGATACTGAAGCTTTCTTT.

This clonotype was picked up a small number of times. A much larger clone is a single base away; this may be a read error. This sequence joins TRBV6-4 and TRBJ2-5, with D hard to call. CDR1 MRHNA and CDR2 SNTAGT come from the germline V gene. The CDR3 totals 14 residues. CDR3 sequence: CANSVGEYQETQYF. CDR3 nucleotide sequence: TGTGCCAACAGTGTTGGAGAGTACCAAGAGACCCAGTACTTC.

Ten or more counts support this clonotype. The CDR3 sequence is CASSSTRSRPYGYTF. The CDR3 bases are TGTGCCAGCAGTTCGACGAGATCCCGCCCCTATGGCTACACCTTC. The chain has TRBV6-5 and TRBJ1-2; D is undetermined. Looked up from germline, CDR1 is MNHEY and CDR2 is SVGAGI. The CDR3 length is 15 residues. The V end was cut by 4 bases, the J end by 4 bases, with 16 bases between.

There are many counts of this clonotype. V and J are TRBV24-1 and TRBJ2-5; D ambiguous. V was cut by 6 bases and J by 7 bases, with 8 bases left in between. The CDR3 spans 11 residues. Germline V lookup: CDR1 KGHDR, CDR2 SFDVKD. Written as DNA, the CDR3 is TGTGCCACCAGTAACTGGTTGACCCAGTACTTC. It translates to CATSNWLTQYF.

This clonotype was recorded at least ten times. V and J are TRBV13 and TRBJ1-5; TRBD1 aligns across 7 bases. After removal of 6 bases from V and 6 bases from J, the junction contained 8 bases not matched to a gene. Germline CDR1 and CDR2: PRHDT and FYEKMQ (reference sequence). The CDR3 contains 14 residues. CDR3 bases: TGTGCCAGCAGTAGACAGGGAAGGGGTCAGCCCCAGCATTTT. This encodes CASSRQGRGQPQHF.

This clonotype was picked up many times. V usage is TRBV28 and J usage is TRBJ1-5, with D possibly matching TRBD1 (6 bases). Germline V CDR1 and CDR2: MDHEN, SYDVKM. The CDR3 spans 13 residues. V lost 6 bases and J lost 5, with 11 bases in between. In DNA form, the CDR3 reads TGTGCCAGCAGGGAAGGGGGGGATCAGCCCCAGCATTTT. Amino acid sequence: CASREGGDQPQHF.

This clonotype was seen many times. The genes are TRBV7-9 and TRBJ2-4; D ambiguous. This CDR3 spans 13 amino acids. V gave up 8 bases and J gave up 7 bases, with 15 bases separating them. The germline V gene encodes CDR1 SEHNR and CDR2 FQNEAQ (reference sequence). The CDR3 DNA sequence: TGTGCCAGCGGGTCGGACCTTTGGAACATTCAGTACTTC. Amino acids: CASGSDLWNIQYF.

This clonotype has at least ten counts. This chain uses TRBV6-2 or TRBV6-3 with TRBJ1-2; 10 bases map to TRBD1. Germline CDR1 reads MNHEY; CDR2 reads SVGEGT. The CDR3 covers 18 residues. With V trimmed by 0 bases and J by 4 bases, 11 bases remained unmatched. The CDR3 coding sequence is TGTGCCAGCAGTTACTCCGGGACAGGGGCTCCCAGGGGCTATGGCTACACCTTC. This translates into CASSYSGTGAPRGYGYTF.

The chain couples TRBV4-1 to TRBJ1-2; possibly TRBD1 for D (5 bases). The germline CDR1 and CDR2 sequences are MGHRA and YSYEKL. V lost 0 bases and J lost 4, with 12 bases in between. The length of the CDR3 is 15 residues. The chain's CDR3 is CASSQESQGGYGYTF. The CDR3 coding sequence is TGCGCCAGCAGCCAAGAATCTCAGGGCGGCTATGGCTACACCTTC.

This clonotype was seen repeatedly, ten times or more. This chain uses TRBV13 with TRBJ2-7, with 10 bases fitting TRBD1. Germline V gene sequence: CDR1 PRHDT, CDR2 FYEKMQ (reference sequence). The V and J ends lost 5 bases and 2 bases, in that order; junction bases with no gene match: 6. CDR3 size: 15 residues. CDR3 bases: TGTGCCAGCAGCCCCCCGGGACAGGGGCCCTACGAGCAGTACTTC. This codes for CASSPPGQGPYEQYF.

In its sample, this clonotype was seen many times. The chain combines TRBV12-3 or TRBV12-4 with TRBJ2-7; D is unresolved. This CDR3 is 14 amino acids long. V lost 6 bases to trimming and J lost 0 bases, with 12 bases between them. The CDR3: CASSVGVYSYEQYF. The CDR3 DNA reads TGTGCCAGCAGCGTTGGGGTTTACTCCTACGAGCAGTACTTC.

This clonotype was observed a few times. The chain carries TRBV13 and TRBJ2-2; D unclear. The CDR3 loop spans 14 amino acids. In germline, CDR1 is PRHDT, CDR2 FYEKMQ (reference sequence). Between the trimmed V and J ends, which lost 5 bases and 6 bases, there was a span of 13 bases. CDR3 DNA sequence: TGTGCCAGCAGCCCCCGACCAGGCCCCGGGGAGCTGTTTTTT. Encoded protein: CASSPRPGPGELFF.

In its sample, this clonotype was seen many times. V usage is TRBV7-8 and J usage is TRBJ1-2; D perhaps matches TRBD1 (6 bases). The V end lost 5 bases, the J end lost 4 bases, and 17 bases lay between the germline ends. CDR3 length: 15 residues. The germline CDR1 and CDR2 sequences are SGHVS and FQNEAQ. The CDR3 is CASSRGQSASYGYTF. CDR3 DNA sequence: TGTGCCAGCAGCCGGGGACAATCCGCCTCCTATGGCTACACCTTC.

This clonotype showed up many times. The V and J genes are TRBV6-5 and TRBJ1-5; D not resolved. There are 17 residues in the CDR3. CDR1 is MNHEY, CDR2 SVGAGI, per germline. The V and J ends lost 2 bases and 2 bases respectively, with 16 bases between them. CDR3 sequence reads: CASSYKFPGLGNQPQHF. CDR3 DNA: TGTGCCAGCAGTTACAAGTTTCCCGGGTTGGGCAATCAGCCCCAGCATTTT.

This clonotype showed up just a few times. The chain joins TRBV10-3 to TRBJ1-4, with unresolved D. Deletions cut 5 bases from V and 8 bases from J, with 9 bases between. The CDR3 is made up of 12 amino acids. Germline loops: CDR1 ENHRY, CDR2 SYGVKD. In DNA, the CDR3 is TGTGCCATCAGTAGCAGTGGGGAAAAACTGTTTTTT. Its protein product is CAISSSGEKLFF.

The rearrangement uses TRBV24-1 and TRBJ2-7; D gene unclear. CDR3 length: 12 residues. Germline CDR1 KGHDR, CDR2 SFDVKD. V was pared by 6 bases and J by 3 bases, with 8 bases between. Here the CDR3 DNA reads TGTGCCACCAGTCCCTCTGGCTACGAGCAGTACTTC. It encodes CATSPSGYEQYF.

With respect to this clonotype: A much bigger clone sits one base away, suggesting this may be a read error. The chain couples TRBV30 to TRBJ2-7; D is perhaps TRBD1 (5 bases). The CDR3 is made up of 13 amino acids. Germline loops: CDR1 GTSNPN, CDR2 SVGIG (reference sequence). The CDR3 is CAWSKGLFHEQCF. The CDR3 nucleotides are TGTGCCTGGAGTAAGGGGTTGTTTCACGAGCAGTGCTTC.

The chain joins TRBV15 to TRBJ2-5; D is ambiguous. Matching the DNA end better, TRBJ2-7 makes the J call doubtful. CDR1 and CDR2 (germline): LNHNV, YYDKDF (reference sequence). The CDR3 is made up of 12 amino acids. The CDR3, as DNA: TGTGCCACCAGCACCGGATCCTACGAGCAGTACTTC. Encoded protein: CATSTGSYEQYF.

This clonotype came up many times. The V gene is TRBV5-1, the J gene TRBJ1-1; D not resolved. CDR1 is SGHRS, CDR2 YFSETQ, per germline. This CDR3 is built from 14 residues. With 4 bases removed from V and 3 bases from J, the gap between germline ends came to 13 bases. In DNA, the CDR3 is TGCGCCAGCAGCACAAACCCGACGGACACTGAAGCTTTCTTT. Translating it yields CASSTNPTDTEAFF.

This clonotype was seen only a few times. This chain connects TRBV24-1 to TRBJ2-1, with D possibly TRBD2 on 5 matching bases. CDR3 length: 15 amino acids. Germline loops: CDR1 KGHDR, CDR2 SFDVKD. The V and J ends lost 5 bases and 0 bases respectively, with 10 bases between them. CDR3 DNA: TGTGCCACCAGTGGCCTAGGGAGCTCCTACAATGAGCAGTTCTTC. It yields the protein CATSGLGSSYNEQFF.

This clonotype has at least ten counts. This rearrangement joins TRBV7-3 to TRBJ1-1, with D possibly being TRBD1 (5 bases). CDR1 is SGHTA, CDR2 FQGTGA, per germline. The CDR3 contains 14 residues. V was clipped by 5 bases and J by 3 bases, with 13 bases between them. CDR3: CASSRVGGDTEAFF. CDR3 in DNA: TGTGCCAGCAGCCGCGTCGGAGGGGACACTGAAGCTTTCTTT.

This clonotype was picked up many times. The chain carries TRBV10-3 and TRBJ1-4; D possibly corresponds to TRBD1 (6 bases). Germline V gene sequence: CDR1 ENHRY, CDR2 SYGVKD. Trimming shortened V by 0 bases and J by 7 bases, and 12 bases separated the two germline ends. The CDR3 extends over 15 amino acids. The CDR3 here is CAISESGGAGEKLFF. Written as DNA, the CDR3 is TGTGCCATCAGTGAGTCGGGGGGCGCAGGTGAAAAACTGTTTTTT.

The rearrangement joins TRBV20-1 to TRBJ1-1, with D unclear. The V gene's germline CDR1 is DFQATT and CDR2 SNEGSKA (reference sequence). V lost 6 bases and J lost 2, with 13 bases in between. This CDR3 is 13 amino acids long. The CDR3: CSAITAKNTEAFF. The CDR3 nucleotides are TGCAGTGCCATTACAGCAAAAAACACTGAAGCTTTCTTT.

This clonotype was detected ten times or more. The chain links TRBV7-3 to TRBJ1-2; D is perhaps TRBD1 (5 bases). The CDR3 runs 15 residues. Trimming stripped 5 bases from V and 5 bases from J, with 18 bases between. The V gene's germline CDR1 is SGHTA and CDR2 FQGTGA. The CDR3 here is CASSPGLGAGYGYTF. CDR3 DNA: TGTGCCAGCAGCCCCGGCCTGGGCGCAGGGTATGGCTACACCTTC.

This chain joins TRBV28 and TRBJ2-6; 9 bases fit TRBD1. The germline gives CDR1 MDHEN, CDR2 SYDVKM. Trimming removed 5 bases from V and 2 bases from J; junction bases left unmatched: 4. The CDR3 sequence is 16 residues long. The CDR3 here is CASSVDRGTGANVLTF. The CDR3 nucleotides are TGTGCCAGCAGTGTGGACAGGGGCACTGGGGCCAACGTCCTGACTTTC.

The CDR3 reads CASSQPNDRAQYF. The DNA of the CDR3 is TGTGCCAGCAGCCAGCCGAACGACAGGGCGCAGTACTTC. V and J are TRBV3-1 and TRBJ2-7; 7 bases align to TRBD1. Germline lookup yields CDR1 LGHDT and CDR2 YNNKEL (reference sequence). The CDR3 has 13 residues. Trimming at V came to 3 bases and at J to 9 bases, leaving 8 bases not matched to a gene.

This clonotype was recorded a few times. This chain joins TRBV6-9 and TRBJ2-7; D might be TRBD2 (5 bases). Germline CDR1 reads MNHGY; CDR2 reads SVAAGI. The CDR3 runs to 16 residues. The V gene lost 2 bases and the J gene lost 5 bases, with 19 bases spanning the gap. This CDR3 reads CASSYQTRAPKDEQYF. CDR3 nucleotide sequence: TGTGCCAGCAGTTATCAGACGCGGGCTCCAAAAGACGAGCAGTACTTC.